One and the same sample provided the 20 T cell receptor beta chains below, sequenced in a study of blood T cells in healthy people across ages. Then a second PCR, running roughly 7 to 11 cycles, was carried out with a sample-barcoded 5' primer and a J-beta primer mix. TCRdb re-analysed the 5' RACE reads in MiXCR, keeping a single row per CDR3 protein. The sample contains approximately 2,000,000 distinct CDR3 sequences, about two fifths of which appear only once. The sample was blood. The receptors derive from a human donor in good health.

This clonotype was counted only a few times. The CDR3 region is CASGFRATGELFF. CDR3 nucleotides: TGTGCTAGTGGTTTTAGAGCCACCGGGGAGCTGTTTTTT. This chain connects TRBV12-5 to TRBJ2-2; D unresolved. This CDR3 is built from 13 residues. In germline, CDR1 is LGHNT, CDR2 FRNRAP. Trimming took 3 bases from V and 4 from J, leaving 6 bases between them.

V gene TRBV28 combines with J gene TRBJ2-2; D is perhaps TRBD2 (6 bases). Germline loops: CDR1 MDHEN, CDR2 SYDVKM. This CDR3 contains 15 residues. The V end was cut by 5 bases, the J end by 6 bases, with 16 bases between. CDR3 in amino acids: CASSLLGGRAGELFF. CDR3 coding DNA: TGTGCCAGCAGTCTCCTCGGGGGTCGCGCCGGGGAGCTGTTTTTT.

The rearrangement joins TRBV27 to TRBJ2-5; possibly TRBD1 for D (6 bases). Near its end, the DNA agrees better with TRBJ2-7, so the J call may be wrong. The CDR3 length is 13 residues. Germline CDR1 reads MNHEY; CDR2 reads SMNVEV (reference sequence). CDR3 nucleotides: TGTGCCAGCAGCCCCTCAGGGGTCAACGAGCAGTACTTC. Translating gives CASSPSGVNEQYF.

This clonotype was picked up a small number of times. The CDR3 protein is CASRTGLAKNIQYF. CDR3 coding DNA: TGTGCCAGCAGGACAGGTCTAGCCAAAAACATTCAGTACTTC. The V call is TRBV6-1, the J call TRBJ2-4, with a possible D match to TRBD1 (6 bases). This CDR3 spans 14 amino acids. Trimming stripped 6 bases from V and 0 bases from J, with 9 bases between. The germline CDR1 and CDR2 sequences are MNHNS and SASEGT.

This clonotype has only a few counts. The chain carries TRBV3-1 and TRBJ1-5; D is unclear. The CDR3 is made up of 15 amino acids. Deletions cut 0 bases from V and 0 bases from J, with 6 bases between. CDR1 is LGHDT, CDR2 YNNKEL, per germline (reference sequence). CDR3 DNA sequence: TGTGCCAGCAGCCAAGAGAGAGGTAGCAATCAGCCCCAGCATTTT. It encodes CASSQERGSNQPQHF.

This clonotype occurred once. The gene calls are TRBV4-2 and TRBJ2-1; D gene ambiguous. There are 14 residues in the CDR3. Germline V gene sequence: CDR1 LGHNA, CDR2 YNFKEQ. The V and J ends lost 0 bases and 9 bases respectively, with 12 bases between them. The CDR3 nucleotides are TGTGCCAGCAGCCAAGATCTGGTAATCCCTGAGCAGTTCTTC. Translating it yields CASSQDLVIPEQFF.

V gene TRBV20-1 combines with J gene TRBJ2-7; TRBD2 aligns across 7 bases. Unmatched junction bases numbered 4, after V lost 5 bases and J lost 0 bases. The CDR3 contains 13 residues. Germline loops: CDR1 DFQATT, CDR2 SNEGSKA (reference sequence). The CDR3 bases are TGCAGTGCTTCGACTAGCACCTCCTACGAGCAGTACTTC. Its translation: CSASTSTSYEQYF.

The chain is built from TRBV7-2 and TRBJ2-1; D could derive from TRBD1 or TRBD2 (6 bases each). The CDR3 sequence is 14 residues long. Germline V CDR1 and CDR2: SGHTA, FQGNSA. Trimming left V 8 bases short and J 9 bases short, with 20 bases between. The CDR3 protein is CASGSLWGASEQFF. Written as DNA, the CDR3 is TGTGCCAGCGGCTCCCTTTGGGGGGCCAGTGAGCAGTTCTTC.

This clonotype was seen ten or more times. V usage is TRBV4-3 and J usage is TRBJ2-3; a possible D gene is TRBD2 (7 bases). The CDR3 has 17 amino acids. Germline CDR1 is LGHNA and CDR2 is YSLEER. Trimming shortened V by 1 base and J by 1 base, and 15 bases separated the two germline ends. The CDR3, as DNA: TGCGCCAGCAGCCAAGCCCGATCGGGGGGCGGCACAGATACGCAGTATTTT. Translated, it gives CASSQARSGGGTDTQYF.

This clonotype was observed a handful of times. V usage is TRBV28 and J usage is TRBJ2-7, with unresolved D. Germline V gene sequence: CDR1 MDHEN, CDR2 SYDVKM. V shed 6 bases and J shed 2 bases, with 8 bases lying between them. The CDR3 is made up of 12 amino acids. Here the CDR3 reads CASSRAPYEQYF. In DNA, the CDR3 is TGTGCCAGCAGCCGGGCACCCTACGAGCAGTACTTC.

The chain is built from TRBV2 and TRBJ2-1; D is possibly TRBD1 (6 bases). The germline CDR1 and CDR2 sequences are SNHLY and FYNNEI. The CDR3 length is 15 residues. V was trimmed by 4 bases and J by 6 bases, leaving 16 bases between them. The CDR3 sequence: CASSAGRGGTNEQFF. CDR3 in DNA: TGTGCCAGCAGTGCAGGCAGGGGCGGAACCAATGAGCAGTTCTTC.

V and J are TRBV7-9 and TRBJ1-2; D unresolved. CDR1 is SEHNR and CDR2 is FQNEAQ in the germline V gene (reference sequence). V gave up 0 bases and J gave up 6 bases, with 8 bases separating them. CDR3 length: 13 residues. As DNA, the CDR3 is TGTGCCAGCAGCTTAGCGAGTAGGGATGGCTACACCTTC. Its translation: CASSLASRDGYTF.

This clonotype was detected only once. This chain joins TRBV5-1 and TRBJ2-3; 9 bases line up with TRBD2. Germline values: CDR1 SGHRS, CDR2 YFSETQ. The CDR3 extends over 18 amino acids. V lost 0 bases and J lost 0; bases outside the gene matches: 8. CDR3 in DNA: TGCGCCAGCAGCTTGGCGAGCGGGGGGCTTACCAGCACAGATACGCAGTATTTT. This codes for CASSLASGGLTSTDTQYF.

This chain links TRBV7-2 with TRBJ1-4; no reliable D call. CDR1 and CDR2 from the germline V gene are SGHTA and FQGNSA. With 5 bases removed from V and 12 bases from J, the gap between germline ends came to 13 bases. The CDR3 extends over 12 amino acids. CDR3 sequence: CASSPRYGELFF. CDR3 bases: TGTGCCAGCAGCCCCCGGTACGGAGAACTGTTTTTT.

This clonotype has a count of ten or more. This sequence joins TRBV30 and TRBJ2-4; D is perhaps TRBD2 (5 bases). CDR3 size: 14 residues. V was pared by 8 bases and J by 0 bases, with 14 bases between. CDR1 GTSNPN and CDR2 SVGIG come from the germline V gene (reference sequence). The CDR3 region has the DNA TGTGCCAGCAGCCCCGGACTAGCCAAAAACATTCAGTACTTC. Its translation: CASSPGLAKNIQYF.

This clonotype was found a few times. This sequence joins TRBV7-2 and TRBJ1-2; D gene ambiguous. Between the trimmed V and J ends, which lost 2 bases and 2 bases, there was a span of 15 bases. CDR1 is SGHTA and CDR2 is FQGNSA in the germline V gene. CDR3 length equals 16 residues. CDR3: CASSLFYRANNYGYTF. The DNA for the CDR3 is TGTGCCAGCAGCTTATTTTATAGGGCGAACAACTATGGCTACACCTTC.

The rearrangement joins TRBV4-3 to TRBJ2-7; possible D gene TRBD2, 5 bases. Trimming took off 0 bases at V and 6 bases at J, with 12 bases between the two ends. The CDR3 is 14 residues long. Germline loops: CDR1 LGHNA, CDR2 YSLEER. Here the CDR3 reads CASSQDSAGPEQYF. The CDR3 DNA is TGCGCCAGCAGCCAAGACTCTGCGGGTCCCGAGCAGTACTTC.

There are many counts of this clonotype. The chain couples TRBV7-2 to TRBJ2-1, with 7 bases lining up with TRBD2. The CDR3 covers 16 residues. The J segment lost 0 bases and the V segment lost 2 bases, leaving 4 bases of the junction unmatched. CDR1 and CDR2 from the germline V gene are SGHTA and FQGNSA. The CDR3 protein is CASSLRAGSSYNEQFF. In nucleotides, the CDR3 is TGTGCCAGCAGCTTACGAGCGGGAAGCTCCTACAATGAGCAGTTCTTC.

The chain combines TRBV28 with TRBJ2-1; D perhaps matches TRBD2 (5 bases). Germline V CDR1 and CDR2: MDHEN, SYDVKM. This CDR3 is 12 amino acids long. Trimming removed 7 bases at V and 10 bases at J, with 14 bases between. The CDR3 region is CASTLAGREQFF. The CDR3 nucleotides are TGTGCCAGCACCCTTGCGGGCCGCGAGCAGTTCTTC.

This rearrangement joins TRBV4-3 to TRBJ2-1; the D gene could be TRBD1 or TRBD2 (6 bases each). V lost 0 bases and J lost 10, with 22 bases in between. The CDR3 is 17 amino acids. The germline V gene encodes CDR1 LGHNA and CDR2 YSLEER. CDR3 residues: CASSQDSGSGRGIEQFF. CDR3 in DNA: TGCGCCAGCAGCCAAGATAGCGGTAGCGGCAGGGGCATCGAGCAGTTCTTC.